This T cell receptor beta chain was observed in a study of shared clonotypes between healthy human individuals. About the research overall: Serving as donors were two women and a few men, whose ages spanned 18 to 49. The study's findings and limits: Inspection by rarefaction showed sorted-subset sequencing to be incomplete despite large depth. Collection of samples was limited to blood; tissue repertoires likely differ. Between a handful of donors, naive CD4 clonotypes were shared at a level of about 5%.

Regarding this clone: No antigen is known for it.

Clones were read by immunoSEQ multiplex PCR, and TCRdb kept only the in-frame ones, dropping some. The sample includes fewer than 1.8 million clones, roughly 98.5% of them seen just once. Per the germline V gene, CDR1 is WNHNN and CDR2 is SYGVQD (reference sequence). V shed 10 bases and J 0 bases; nucleotides not matched to a gene: 8. CDR3 length: 15 amino acids. The TCR comes from a man aged 30-40 years in good health. The chain combines TRBV10-1 with TRBJ2-1; 8 positions match TRBD2. Sequenced material: naive CD4+ T cells sorted from blood. Regarding subset: CD45RA+ positively selected. This chain's CDR3 is CATSLSGSSYNEQFF. CDR3 in DNA: TGCGCCACCTCCCTCAGCGGGAGCTCCTACAATGAGCAGTTCTTC.